Below, 22 T cell receptor beta chains from the same sample are listed, as sequenced in a study of radiation and T cells in renal cell carcinoma. Noted time point: blood 4 weeks post-SBRT, at nephrectomy. The sample's treatment: 15 Gy SBRT to primary tumor, nephrectomy 4 weeks later. The repertoire was sequenced with immunoSEQ multiplex PCR; TCRdb's copy has only in-frame clones and lacks some. The sample consists of around 77,000 clones, 70% to 90% of them appearing once. The sequencing used blood, collected from a patient whose treatment included radiotherapy and nephrectomy. All receptors derive from a woman aged 55-75 years with renal cell carcinoma.

This chain uses TRBV19 with TRBJ2-7; 11 nucleotides align to TRBD2. The J segment lost 2 bases and the V segment lost 4 bases, leaving 7 bases of the junction unmatched. The CDR3 sequence is 16 residues long. The germline V gene encodes CDR1 LNHDA and CDR2 SQIVND (reference sequence). The CDR3, as DNA: TGTGCCAGTAGTACTACCGGGACTAGCGGCGCCTACGAGCAGTACTTC. Its translation is CASSTTGTSGAYEQYF.

V and J are TRBV9 and TRBJ1-2, with D perhaps matching TRBD1 (6 bases). Trimming took off 0 bases at V and 11 bases at J, with 11 bases between the two ends. Germline CDR1 reads SGDLS; CDR2 reads YYNGEE. The CDR3 is 12 amino acids. This CDR3 is CASSVGTGPYTF. The DNA for the CDR3 is TGTGCCAGCAGCGTAGGAACAGGGCCTTACACCTTC.

The chain has TRBV19 and TRBJ1-1; no clear D. Trimming took off 5 bases at V and 1 base at J, with 14 bases between the two ends. Germline CDR1 and CDR2: LNHDA and SQIVND (reference sequence). CDR3 size: 15 residues. The CDR3 loop reads CASSSRSVGNTEAFF. CDR3 nucleotides: TGTGCCAGTAGTTCCAGGAGCGTCGGGAACACTGAAGCTTTCTTT.

This chain uses TRBV27 with TRBJ1-1; D may be TRBD1 (5 bases). V lost 3 bases, J lost 2 bases, and 10 bases lay in between. The CDR3 is 14 residues long. CDR1 and CDR2 (germline): MNHEY, SMNVEV (reference sequence). The CDR3 sequence: CASSFGTPNTEAFF. In DNA form, the CDR3 reads TGTGCCAGCAGTTTTGGGACCCCCAACACTGAAGCTTTCTTT.

The rearrangement uses TRBV7-3 and TRBJ2-3, with 12 bases matching TRBD2. CDR1 SGHTA and CDR2 FQGTGA come from the germline V gene. The V segment lost 5 bases and the J segment 4 bases; nucleotides outside the gene matches: 4. The CDR3 spans 15 residues. The CDR3, as DNA: TGTGCCAGCAGCCGACTAGCGGGAGTTTCAGATACGCAGTATTTT. Its protein is CASSRLAGVSDTQYF.

This clone was picked up a small number of times. The chain uses TRBV7-2 and TRBJ1-6, with no clear D. The CDR3 sequence is 12 residues long. Per germline, CDR1 SGHTA and CDR2 FQGNSA. Trimming cost V 3 bases and J 7 bases, with 4 bases left between them. The CDR3 is CASSFPNSPLHF. DNA for the CDR3: TGTGCCAGCAGCTTCCCGAATTCACCCCTCCACTTT.

V gene TRBV15 combines with J gene TRBJ2-2, with D maybe TRBD1 (6 bases). V was pared by 8 bases and J by 0 bases, with 19 bases between. CDR1 is LNHNV, CDR2 YYDKDF, per germline (reference sequence). The CDR3 runs 17 residues. CDR3 residues: CATSSGLAGANTGELFF. The CDR3, as DNA: TGTGCCACCTCATCCGGGCTTGCAGGGGCGAACACCGGGGAGCTGTTTTTT.

The V call is TRBV7-3, the J call TRBJ2-1, with D perhaps TRBD1 or TRBD2 (7 bases each). In germline, CDR1 is SGHTA, CDR2 FQGTGA. This CDR3 has 14 amino acids. V was shortened by 3 bases and J by 7 bases, with 13 bases between the two germline ends. CDR3 nucleotides: TGTGCCAGCAGCTTCCAGGGGGGGTTGAATGAGCAGTTCTTC. Protein sequence: CASSFQGGLNEQFF.

This chain joins TRBV5-4 and TRBJ2-7; maybe TRBD2 (7 bases). V was trimmed by 4 bases and J by 2 bases, leaving 16 bases between them. Germline values: CDR1 SGHNT, CDR2 YYREEE (reference sequence). The CDR3 spans 15 residues. The CDR3: CASSLGRGAPYEQYF. CDR3 in DNA: TGTGCCAGCAGCCTTGGACGGGGGGCCCCCTACGAGCAGTACTTC.

With respect to this clone: In the same sample, other DNA sequences code for this CDR3. This chain links TRBV19 with TRBJ2-3; D is unclear. The germline CDR1 and CDR2 sequences are LNHDA and SQIVND (reference sequence). V was trimmed by 5 bases and J by 3 bases, leaving 6 bases between them. The CDR3 length is 12 residues. The CDR3 bases are TGTGCCAGTAGTTTCTCGACAGATACGCAGTATTTT. The encoded protein is CASSFSTDTQYF. Full variable domain (remainder filled in from reference TRBV19 and TRBJ2-3): DGGITQSPKYLFRKEGQNVTLSCEQNLNHDAMYWYRQDPGQGLRLIYYSQIVNDFQKGDIAEGYSVSREKKESFPLTVTSAQKNPTAFYLCASSFSTDTQYFGPGTRLTVL.

The J gene is TRBJ2-7, the V gene TRBV6-5; D uncertain. The CDR3 loop spans 13 amino acids. Trimming cost V 4 bases and J 1 base, with 8 bases left between them. CDR1 MNHEY and CDR2 SVGAGI come from the germline V gene. For the CDR3, the DNA is TGTGCCAGCAGTTCCCCAGTATCCTACGAGCAGTACTTC. It translates to CASSSPVSYEQYF.

The J gene is TRBJ1-2, the V gene TRBV5-1; D gene ambiguous. With 4 bases removed from V and 5 bases from J, the gap between germline ends came to 15 bases. This CDR3 spans 14 amino acids. Germline CDR1 and CDR2: SGHRS and YFSETQ. DNA for the CDR3: TGCGCCAGCAGCCCGGACGGATCCTTATATGGCTACACCTTC. Its translation: CASSPDGSLYGYTF. The full variable domain, in which reference TRBV5-1 and TRBJ1-2 provide the parts outside the CDR3, is KAGVTQTPRYLIKTRGQQVTLSCSPISGHRSVSWYQQTPGQGLQFLFEYFSETQRNKGNFPGRFSGRQFSNSRSEMNVSTLELGDSALYLCASSPDGSLYGYTFGSGTRLTVV.

The chain has TRBV27 and TRBJ2-7; no reliable D call. This CDR3 spans 12 amino acids. V was pared by 2 bases and J by 6 bases, with 8 bases between. Germline V gene sequence: CDR1 MNHEY, CDR2 SMNVEV (reference sequence). CDR3 amino acids: CASSLVGSEQYF. DNA for the CDR3: TGTGCCAGCAGTTTAGTGGGTTCCGAGCAGTACTTC.

This clone was counted once. This chain links TRBV5-1 with TRBJ2-5, with 9 bases that match TRBD1. Trimming took 0 bases from V and 5 from J; bases not matched to a gene: 5. The CDR3 runs to 15 residues. CDR1 and CDR2 (germline): SGHRS, YFSETQ. The CDR3 sequence is CASSLDRGLGETQYF. The CDR3 DNA reads TGCGCCAGCAGCTTGGACAGGGGGCTGGGGGAGACCCAGTACTTC.

The genes are TRBV6-4 and TRBJ2-7; possibly TRBD1 or TRBD2 for D (5 bases each). Looked up from germline, CDR1 is MRHNA and CDR2 is SNTAGT. The CDR3 has 12 residues. V was trimmed by 9 bases and J by 5 bases, leaving 14 bases between them. CDR3 in amino acids: CASVKSGHEQYF. CDR3 nucleotides: TGTGCCAGTGTTAAATCGGGACACGAGCAGTACTTC.

This clone was picked up one time. V usage is TRBV2 and J usage is TRBJ2-5; 7 bases map to TRBD1. The CDR3 length is 13 residues. CDR1 and CDR2 (germline): SNHLY, FYNNEI. With V trimmed by 6 bases and J by 2 bases, 3 bases remained unmatched. CDR3 DNA sequence: TGTGCCAGCAGGAGGGGACAGCAAGAGACCCAGTACTTC. This codes for CASRRGQQETQYF.

This chain connects TRBV11-3 to TRBJ2-2; D unclear. This CDR3 region has 16 residues. V was clipped by 2 bases and J by 3 bases, with 13 bases between them. Germline CDR1 SGHNT, CDR2 YENEEA. The CDR3 nucleotides are TGTGCCAGCAGCTTATACGCCACTACCCACACCGGGGAGCTGTTTTTT. This gives the protein CASSLYATTHTGELFF.

This chain joins TRBV6-5 and TRBJ2-7; 7 positions agree with TRBD2. Germline-derived CDR1 and CDR2 are MNHEY and SVGAGI. The CDR3 runs to 15 residues. Trimming took 10 bases from V and 5 from J; bases not matched to a gene: 17. CDR3 residues: CAIPRWEGLRNEQYF. As DNA, the CDR3 is TGTGCCATTCCCAGGTGGGAGGGCCTGCGGAACGAGCAGTACTTC.

DNA of the CDR3: TGTGCCAGCAGCTTTCACACAGGGTCTTACGAGCAGTACTTC. This gives the protein CASSFHTGSYEQYF. The gene calls are TRBV11-2 and TRBJ2-7; perhaps TRBD1 as D (6 bases). The CDR3 is 14 residues long. V was cut by 3 bases and J by 4 bases, with 13 bases left in between. The germline CDR1 and CDR2 sequences are SGHAT and FQNNGV.

This chain links TRBV28 with TRBJ1-1, with TRBD1 identical over 9 bases. Germline CDR1 MDHEN, CDR2 SYDVKM. The CDR3 contains 16 residues. After removal of 7 bases from V and 1 base from J, the junction contained 10 bases not matched to a gene. The CDR3 here is CASTIISQGANTEAFF. CDR3 coding DNA: TGTGCCAGCACCATAATTTCACAGGGGGCGAACACTGAAGCTTTCTTT. Based on the CDR3 plus reference TRBV28 and TRBJ1-1, the full variable domain is DVKVTQSSRYLVKRTGEKVFLECVQDMDHENMFWYRQDPGLGLRLIYFSYDVKMKEKGDIPEGYSVSREKKERFSLILESASTNQTSMYLCASTIISQGANTEAFFGQGTRLTVV.

The V and J genes are TRBV7-2 and TRBJ2-7, with a weak D call TRBD2 (5 bases). CDR1 SGHTA and CDR2 FQGNSA come from the germline V gene. The CDR3 spans 12 residues. The V gene lost 5 bases and the J gene lost 4 bases, with 9 bases spanning the gap. CDR3 sequence (DNA): TGTGCCAGCAGCGTCACTAGGTACGAGCAGTACTTC. It translates to CASSVTRYEQYF. The complete variable domain, with remaining parts taken from reference TRBV7-2 and TRBJ2-7, reads GAGVSQSPSNKVTEKGKDVELRCDPISGHTALYWYRQSLGQGLEFLIYFQGNSAPDKSGLPSDRFSAERTGGSVSTLTIQRTQQEDSAVYLCASSVTRYEQYFGPGTRLTVT.

This clone was observed once. The chain carries TRBV7-2 and TRBJ2-3; 10 nucleotides line up with TRBD2. The CDR3 contains 17 residues. The J segment lost 3 bases and the V segment lost 6 bases, leaving 12 bases of the junction unmatched. The germline gives CDR1 SGHTA, CDR2 FQGNSA. The CDR3 loop is CASSTAPSGSGTDTQYF. The CDR3 DNA follows: TGTGCCAGCAGTACAGCCCCTAGCGGGAGCGGGACAGATACGCAGTATTTT.